The next 2 T cell receptor beta chains were all read from a single sample in a study of cytomegalovirus exposure and HLA in healthy donors. TCRdb's table, derived via immunoSEQ multiplex PCR, lists solely in-frame clones and lacks some. The sample has approximately 76,000 clones; roughly 95% are singletons. Sequencing used PBMCs. These receptors originate from a woman aged 18 to 35 in good health and CMV-seropositive.

The chain uses TRBV6-5 and TRBJ1-2, with TRBD1 matching over 8 bases. In germline, CDR1 is MNHEY, CDR2 SVGAGI. This CDR3 is 15 amino acids long. V shed 0 bases and J 5 bases; nucleotides not matched to a gene: 5. CDR3 DNA sequence: TGTGCCAGCAGTTACTCTAGACAGGGGTCGTATGGCTACACCTTC. The encoded protein is CASSYSRQGSYGYTF.

The chain is built from TRBV23-1 and TRBJ2-7; 10 positions agree with TRBD1. Being an ORF, TRBV23-1 has a function that is uncertain. J gave up 2 bases and V 3 bases, and 10 bases lay outside the gene matches. The CDR3 loop spans 17 amino acids. CDR3 nucleotide sequence: TGCGCCAGCAGTCAGCCTCTCCCGGGACAGGGGCCCTACGAGCAGTACTTC. Translated, it gives CASSQPLPGQGPYEQYF.